This entry lists 23 T cell receptor beta chains sequenced from one sample in a study of T cells in Graves' hyperthyroidism and ophthalmopathy. TCR beta CDR3 regions were amplified from RNA. An initial round of RT-PCR targeting the TCR CDR3 relied on the HTBI primer set. TCRdb re-called the multiplex PCR reads through MiXCR, storing one row per CDR3 protein. Of roughly 570,000 distinct CDR3 sequences in the sample, around 14% were seen once. Sequenced sample: blood. Receptors were obtained from a woman between 25 and 40 years old with Graves' hyperthyroidism.

This clonotype came up a few times. J is TRBJ2-1 and V is TRBV7-9, with 7 bases fitting TRBD2. The trim removed 5 bases at V and 4 bases at J, leaving 8 bases unmatched. CDR3 length: 15 amino acids. Germline V gene sequence: CDR1 SEHNR, CDR2 FQNEAQ (reference sequence). CDR3 region: CASSRAGLTYNEQFF. The CDR3 DNA reads TGTGCCAGCAGCAGAGCGGGACTTACGTACAATGAGCAGTTCTTC.

A few counts support this clonotype. This sequence joins TRBV27 and TRBJ1-5, with 10 positions matching TRBD1. CDR1 and CDR2 (germline): MNHEY, SMNVEV (reference sequence). The CDR3 has 19 amino acids. Trimming cost V 5 bases and J 5 bases; bases outside gene matches: 18. CDR3 DNA: TGTGCCAGCAGTGCCTTAGGGGACAGGGGATTGTATGGAGATCAGCCCCAGCATTTT. Translating gives CASSALGDRGLYGDQPQHF.

This clonotype was seen ten or more times. The V gene is TRBV28, the J gene TRBJ1-4, with D possibly TRBD1 on 5 matching bases. The CDR3 consists of 13 residues. V was trimmed by 6 bases and J by 3 bases, leaving 8 bases between them. Germline V gene lookup returns CDR1 MDHEN and CDR2 SYDVKM. The CDR3 DNA sequence: TGTGCCAGCAGAGGACAAGCTAATGAAAAACTGTTTTTT. This sequence encodes CASRGQANEKLFF.

The sample holds a few counts of this clonotype. The chain links TRBV20-1 to TRBJ2-7; the match to TRBD2 covers 7 bases. CDR3 length: 17 residues. Germline V gene lookup returns CDR1 DFQATT and CDR2 SNEGSKA (reference sequence). V dropped 7 bases and J dropped 2; count of bases not matched to a gene: 20. CDR3 bases: TGCAGTGTCCATAGTAGCCCAGGGACTACGGACCCCTACGAGCAGTACTTC. It specifies CSVHSSPGTTDPYEQYF.

The chain recombines TRBV5-1 with TRBJ1-2; 8 nucleotides match TRBD1. The CDR3 is 15 amino acids. J lost 3 bases, V lost 2 bases, and 6 bases had no gene match. Germline V gives CDR1 SGHRS, CDR2 YFSETQ. The CDR3 spells CASSLRQGSDYGYTF. For the CDR3, the DNA is TGCGCCAGCAGCTTAAGACAGGGGTCGGACTATGGCTACACCTTC.

At least ten counts were recorded for this clonotype. The chain couples TRBV20-1 to TRBJ1-4; possibly TRBD1 for D (5 bases). From germline, CDR1 is DFQATT and CDR2 SNEGSKA (reference sequence). This CDR3 contains 17 residues. V was cut by 6 bases and J by 0 bases, with 20 bases left in between. In DNA, the CDR3 is TGCAGTGCCCCAACGGGAGGGGCCATTGCAACTAATGAAAAACTGTTTTTT. Translating it yields CSAPTGGAIATNEKLFF.

This clonotype appeared many times. This sequence joins TRBV20-1 and TRBJ2-3; TRBD2 matches at 9 bases. The CDR3 is made up of 14 amino acids. The V and J ends lost 6 bases and 3 bases, in that order; junction bases with no gene match: 7. CDR1 is DFQATT and CDR2 is SNEGSKA in the germline V gene (reference sequence). The DNA of the CDR3 is TGCAGTGCCACGTGGCGGGAGGGGACAGATACGCAGTATTTT. Translating it yields CSATWREGTDTQYF.

This clonotype showed up many times. The chain carries TRBV11-2 and TRBJ2-5, with D possibly being TRBD1 (6 bases). The V and J ends lost 4 bases and 4 bases respectively, with 10 bases between them. Germline values: CDR1 SGHAT, CDR2 FQNNGV. This CDR3 region has 13 residues. The CDR3 nucleotides read TGTGCCAGCAGCTCAGGGGTCCGAGAGACCCAGTACTTC. It translates to CASSSGVRETQYF.

This clonotype was detected many times. The J gene is TRBJ1-6, the V gene TRBV7-2, with D maybe TRBD1 (5 bases). From germline, CDR1 is SGHTA and CDR2 FQGNSA. The CDR3 covers 17 residues. V gave up 5 bases and J gave up 10 bases, with 24 bases separating them. CDR3 in DNA: TGTGCCAGCAGCCCAACCAGCTCGGGGGTAGGAAGATCACCCCTCCACTTT. Its protein is CASSPTSSGVGRSPLHF.

A note on this clonotype: A read error may explain this, as a much larger clone is one base away. J is TRBJ2-7 and V is TRBV28; TRBD2 matches at 7 bases. The CDR3 runs to 13 residues. CDR1 and CDR2 from the germline V gene are MDHEN and SYDVKM. Losses at the gene ends were 4 bases for V and 5 bases for J; bases not matched to a gene: 5. CDR3 residues: CASSYSGADEQYF. CDR3 DNA: TGTGCCAGCAGTTACAGCGGGGCAGACGAGCAGTACTTC.

Ten or more counts support this clonotype. The chain has TRBV5-6 and TRBJ2-7; 11 positions agree with TRBD2. The CDR3 is made up of 16 amino acids. Germline CDR1 is SGHDT and CDR2 is YYEEEE. V lost 4 bases to trimming and J lost 6 bases; unmatched junction nucleotides: 12. The CDR3: CASSKRIAGGRSEQYF. CDR3 in DNA: TGTGCCAGCAGCAAACGAATAGCGGGAGGGCGAAGCGAGCAGTACTTC.

This clonotype occurred many times. The V and J genes are TRBV30 and TRBJ1-2; D ambiguous. CDR3 length: 11 amino acids. V lost 0 bases, J lost 8 bases, and 7 bases lay in between. In germline, CDR1 is GTSNPN, CDR2 SVGIG (reference sequence). CDR3 in amino acids: CAWSVDGGYTF. CDR3 DNA: TGTGCCTGGAGTGTTGATGGGGGCTACACCTTC.

V usage is TRBV6-1 and J usage is TRBJ2-7; 8 bases are a match to TRBD1. Per the germline V gene, CDR1 is MNHNS and CDR2 is SASEGT. CDR3 length equals 13 residues. J gave up 3 bases and V 8 bases, and 6 bases lay outside the gene matches. CDR3 nucleotide sequence: TGTGCCAGCCGGCCGGGACAGGACTACGAGCAGTACTTC. Its protein is CASRPGQDYEQYF.

This clonotype turned up a few times. V and J are TRBV5-1 and TRBJ2-1; 9 nucleotides line up with TRBD2. The CDR3 covers 17 residues. V dropped 0 bases and J dropped 0; count of bases not matched to a gene: 4. The V gene's germline CDR1 is SGHRS and CDR2 YFSETQ. The CDR3 protein is CASSLGTSARSYNEQFF. The CDR3 DNA reads TGCGCCAGCAGCTTGGGGACTAGCGCGCGCTCCTACAATGAGCAGTTCTTC.

The CDR3 sequence is CASKSVSGSYEQYF. The CDR3 DNA reads TGTGCCAGCAAGTCAGTTAGCGGTTCCTACGAGCAGTACTTC. The rearrangement joins TRBV6-1 to TRBJ2-7, with a possible D match to TRBD2 (6 bases). Between the trimmed V and J ends, which lost 7 bases and 1 base, there was a span of 14 bases. The CDR3 contains 14 residues. CDR1 is MNHNS and CDR2 is SASEGT in the germline V gene.

V gene TRBV3-1 combines with J gene TRBJ2-7; either TRBD1 or TRBD2 may supply D (5 bases each). CDR3 length: 13 amino acids. V dropped 4 bases and J dropped 3 bases, with 10 bases sitting between them. The V gene's germline CDR1 is LGHDT and CDR2 YNNKEL (reference sequence). The CDR3: CASSRGAFYEQYF. DNA of the CDR3: TGTGCCAGCAGCCGAGGGGCTTTCTACGAGCAGTACTTC.

This clonotype has at least ten counts. J is TRBJ2-7 and V is TRBV10-3, with TRBD2 matching 10 bases. V was clipped by 4 bases and J by 5 bases; unmatched bases: 5. Germline V gene sequence: CDR1 ENHRY, CDR2 SYGVKD. This CDR3 has 14 amino acids. Here the CDR3 DNA reads TGTGCCATCAGTGGTTCTAGCGGGAGAGACGAGCAGTACTTC. Translation: CAISGSSGRDEQYF.

The table lists this clonotype with a few counts. This sequence joins TRBV7-9 and TRBJ2-7; D assignment may be TRBD1 or TRBD2 (6 bases each). The V and J ends lost 3 bases and 0 bases respectively, with 15 bases between them. The CDR3 sequence is 16 residues long. Germline CDR1 and CDR2: SEHNR and FQNEAQ (reference sequence). DNA for the CDR3: TGTGCCAGCAGCTTCTCCCCAGGGGAGGCCTCCTACGAGCAGTACTTC. It codes for CASSFSPGEASYEQYF.

This clonotype occurred many times. This chain's CDR3 is CASSRAAGSTDTQYF. The DNA of the CDR3 is TGTGCCAGCAGCCGAGCAGCGGGGAGCACAGATACGCAGTATTTT. This rearrangement joins TRBV3-1 to TRBJ2-3; TRBD2 matches at 7 bases. Germline assignment: CDR1 LGHDT and CDR2 YNNKEL (reference sequence). Germline trimming cut 4 bases from V and 0 bases from J; bases unmatched to any gene: 4. This CDR3 has 15 residues.

The rearrangement links TRBV7-3 to TRBJ1-1; D is undetermined. V shed 5 bases and J shed 4 bases, with 14 bases lying between them. Per germline, CDR1 SGHTA and CDR2 FQGTGA. The CDR3 is 14 amino acids. The DNA of the CDR3 is TGTGCCAGCAGCGCCACACCATACGGCACTGAAGCTTTCTTT. This gives the protein CASSATPYGTEAFF.

The chain links TRBV10-3 to TRBJ1-2; D call uncertain. This CDR3 comprises 12 residues. Germline V CDR1 and CDR2: ENHRY, SYGVKD. The ends were cut back, 4 bases at V and 2 bases at J, with 5 bases in the middle. The CDR3 sequence is CAISGQNYGYTF. The CDR3 coding sequence is TGTGCCATCAGTGGGCAGAACTATGGCTACACCTTC.

The chain couples TRBV2 to TRBJ2-6, with D perhaps matching TRBD1 (6 bases). Germline V gene sequence: CDR1 SNHLY, CDR2 FYNNEI. Deletions cut 4 bases from V and 2 bases from J, with 9 bases between. The CDR3 is 15 residues long. DNA of the CDR3: TGTGCCAGCAGTGCGTCAGGGGCTGGGGCCAACGTCCTGACTTTC. It encodes CASSASGAGANVLTF.

In this sample, this clonotype turned up a few times. The DNA for the CDR3 is TGTGCCAGCAGTAAGGGGACAGAGAACACTGAAGCTTTCTTT. As protein: CASSKGTENTEAFF. The chain is built from TRBV2 and TRBJ1-1, with TRBD1 matching 7 bases. The V and J ends lost 5 bases and 1 base, in that order; junction bases with no gene match: 4. Germline V CDR1 and CDR2: SNHLY, FYNNEI. CDR3 length: 14 amino acids. Filled out from reference TRBV2 and TRBJ1-1, the complete variable domain reads EPEVTQTPSHQVTQMGQEVILRCVPISNHLYFYWYRQILGQKVEFLVSFYNNEISEKSEIFDDQFSVERPDGSNFTLKIRSTKLEDSAMYFCASSKGTENTEAFFGQGTRLTVV.